This T cell receptor (beta chain) was sequenced in a study of T cell responses to AZD1222 COVID-19 vaccine. The sample holds one count of this clone. Its antigen remains unknown. Regarding the study as a whole: Donors were chiefly white British, with a greater number of females, and clonal diversity was perhaps underestimated. Repertoires were collected only later (after the peak T cell response had occurred). Unmutated regions of variants are reportedly targeted by nearly half of spike-specific TCRs. Along spike, vaccine-associated CD4 TCRs were found throughout, with dominance at 160-218 and 743-854.

The germline gives CDR1 MDHEN, CDR2 SYDVKM. The CDR3 length is 15 residues. The ends were cut back, 4 bases at V and 9 bases at J, with 19 bases in the middle. Profiled with immunoSEQ multiplex PCR; TCRdb holds only in-frame clones, not every one. The table includes around 160,000 clones, 70% to 90% detected once. The gene calls are TRBV28 and TRBJ2-1; tentatively, D is TRBD1 (6 bases). The TCR comes from an adult in good health. The sequencing used peripheral blood, collected on day 0 of AZD1222 vaccination. This CDR3 reads CASSSAGVRGIEQFF. CDR3 sequence (DNA): TGTGCCAGCAGTTCAGCAGGGGTTAGGGGTATTGAGCAGTTCTTC.